Each of the 7 T cell receptor beta chains below was sequenced from the same sample in a study of T cells in Graves' hyperthyroidism and ophthalmopathy. RNA transcripts were the template for amplifying TCR beta CDR3 regions. The primer set for the first-round RT-PCR of the TCR CDR3 was HTBI. MiXCR was run by TCRdb on the multiplex PCR reads, yielding one entry per CDR3 protein. The sample includes hundreds of thousands of distinct CDR3 sequences, approximately 15% seen only once; the top ten take under 3.5%. Sequenced material: blood. The source is a woman in her forties with Graves' ophthalmopathy.

This clonotype appeared many times. The chain is built from TRBV6-1 and TRBJ1-5; 7 bases fit TRBD1. Germline CDR1 is MNHNS and CDR2 is SASEGT. CDR3 length equals 16 residues. V shed 5 bases and J 3 bases; nucleotides not matched to a gene: 10. The CDR3 sequence: CASSSRSGTDNQPQHF. The CDR3 bases are TGTGCCAGCAGTTCTCGTAGCGGGACAGACAATCAGCCCCAGCATTTT.

The V call is TRBV20-1, the J call TRBJ1-1; D may be TRBD1 (5 bases). The V gene's germline CDR1 is DFQATT and CDR2 SNEGSKA (reference sequence). V was trimmed by 3 bases and J by 6 bases, leaving 14 bases between them. CDR3 length: 13 residues. CDR3 amino acids: CSASLGGGSEAFF. The DNA of the CDR3 is TGCAGTGCTAGTCTGGGGGGAGGGTCTGAAGCTTTCTTT.

V and J are TRBV2 and TRBJ2-2, with 7 positions matching TRBD1. The V and J ends lost 2 bases and 1 base, in that order; junction bases with no gene match: 4. The CDR3 consists of 16 residues. Germline CDR1 is SNHLY and CDR2 is FYNNEI. The CDR3 protein is CASSELGQMNTGELFF. The DNA for the CDR3 is TGTGCCAGCAGTGAATTGGGACAGATGAACACCGGGGAGCTGTTTTTT.

This clonotype was counted many times. DNA for the CDR3: TGTGCCAGCAGTTTTCAGGGCGGGGGAGACCCCTACGAGCAGTACTTC. This translates into CASSFQGGGDPYEQYF. The chain is built from TRBV28 and TRBJ2-7, with TRBD2 matching over 7 bases. The germline V gene encodes CDR1 MDHEN and CDR2 SYDVKM. The CDR3 has 16 residues. Trimming at V came to 3 bases and at J to 2 bases, leaving 10 bases not matched to a gene.

This clonotype was counted at least ten times. V and J are TRBV7-2 and TRBJ1-4; D is unclear. This CDR3 is built from 15 residues. V lost 0 bases, J lost 3 bases, and 8 bases lay in between. Germline V gene sequence: CDR1 SGHTA, CDR2 FQGNSA. The CDR3, as DNA: TGTGCCAGCAGCTTAGCTGCCGGGTCTAATGAAAAACTGTTTTTT. The encoded protein is CASSLAAGSNEKLFF.

This clonotype appeared once. The chain employs TRBV12-3 or TRBV12-4 and TRBJ2-1; 12 bases line up with TRBD2. Unmatched junction bases numbered 3, after V lost 6 bases and J lost 6 bases. The CDR3 loop spans 14 amino acids. Here the CDR3 reads CASRQTSGGNEQFF. CDR3 sequence (DNA): TGTGCCAGCAGACAGACTAGCGGGGGCAATGAGCAGTTCTTC.

This clonotype was seen at least ten times. This chain joins TRBV11-2 and TRBJ2-7; weak D call: TRBD1 (5 bases). Trimming pared 1 base from V and 3 bases from J, leaving 10 bases between. From germline, CDR1 is SGHAT and CDR2 FQNNGV. The CDR3 consists of 14 residues. CDR3 bases: TGTGCCAGCAGCTTAGTCGACAGTTACTACGAGCAGTACTTC. Its translation is CASSLVDSYYEQYF.